What follows is one T cell receptor (beta chain) and its context. Antigen specificity is unknown. The CDR3 is 12 residues long. The germline V gene has CDR1 SNHLY and CDR2 FYNNEI. Trimming took off 6 bases at V and 11 bases at J, with 16 bases between the two ends. The study ran its PCR with 60 Vbeta and 13 Jbeta primers. TCRdb's copy holds only in-frame clones and misses some; the assay was immunoSEQ multiplex PCR. The table records 150,000 or so clones, about 77% of them present only once. The data are from a study of cytomegalovirus exposure and HLA in healthy donors. Points from the study as a whole: Upon later analysis, TCR association rates were observed to vary by HLA locus, being highest for DRB1 and lowest for HLA-C. Whilst most TCR sequences proved rare, a subset of public TCRs occurred across many donors. Three chains tied to CMV proved CMV antigen-specific in vitro. Cytomegalovirus association was listed for 164 TCR beta chains.

This sequence joins TRBV2 and TRBJ2-5, with a weak D call TRBD1 (5 bases). The sequencing sample was made of PBMCs. The receptor's source is a female donor in good health and CMV-seronegative. The CDR3 here is CASSVSRDEQYF. The CDR3 DNA follows: TGTGCCAGCAGCGTCTCCAGGGATGAGCAGTACTTC.